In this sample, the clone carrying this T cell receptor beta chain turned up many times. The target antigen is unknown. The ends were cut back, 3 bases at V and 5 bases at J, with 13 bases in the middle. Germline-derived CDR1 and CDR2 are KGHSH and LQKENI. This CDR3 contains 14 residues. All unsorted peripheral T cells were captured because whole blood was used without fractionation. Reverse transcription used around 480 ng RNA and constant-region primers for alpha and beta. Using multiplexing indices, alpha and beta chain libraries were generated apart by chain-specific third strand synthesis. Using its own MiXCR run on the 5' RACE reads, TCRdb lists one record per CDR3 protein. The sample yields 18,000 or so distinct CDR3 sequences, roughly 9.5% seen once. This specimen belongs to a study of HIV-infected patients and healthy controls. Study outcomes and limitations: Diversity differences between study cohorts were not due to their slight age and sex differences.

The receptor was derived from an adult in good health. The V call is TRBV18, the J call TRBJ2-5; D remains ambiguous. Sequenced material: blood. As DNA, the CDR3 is TGTGCCAGCTCACCCCTCCCTCGTTTGGAGACCCAGTACTTC. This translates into CASSPLPRLETQYF.